The 13 T cell receptor beta chains below all came from one sample that was sequenced in a study of T cells in Graves' hyperthyroidism and ophthalmopathy. Template material for amplifying TCR beta CDR3 regions consisted of RNA transcripts. HTBI primers were the set used in a first-round RT-PCR of the TCR CDR3. Using its own MiXCR run on the multiplex PCR reads, TCRdb lists one record per CDR3 protein. The table lists a few hundred thousand distinct CDR3 sequences, 15% of them singletons. Sequencing was performed on blood. The receptors were gathered from a woman between 55 and 75 years old with Graves' ophthalmopathy.

This clonotype was counted ten times or more. V is TRBV2 and J is TRBJ2-5; 7 bases fit TRBD2. The junction had 6 bases not matched to a gene; V was cut back by 3 bases and J by 5 bases. The CDR3 runs 14 residues. Germline values: CDR1 SNHLY, CDR2 FYNNEI. CDR3 coding DNA: TGTGCCAGCAGTGATTGGGAGGGGACCGAGACCCAGTACTTC. Its translation is CASSDWEGTETQYF.

This clonotype was picked up many times. V gene TRBV3-1 combines with J gene TRBJ2-5, with D perhaps TRBD1 (6 bases). Germline V lookup: CDR1 LGHDT, CDR2 YNNKEL (reference sequence). The CDR3 runs to 14 residues. Trimming removed 3 bases at V and 2 bases at J, with 10 bases between. In DNA form, the CDR3 reads TGTGCCAGCAGCCACACGCAGGGGCAAGAGACCCAGTACTTC. Amino acids: CASSHTQGQETQYF.

The table lists this clonotype with a few counts. This sequence joins TRBV7-6 and TRBJ2-5; maybe TRBD1 (6 bases). The CDR3 has 14 residues. Germline V CDR1 and CDR2: SGHVS, FNYEAQ. Trimming removed 5 bases at V and 2 bases at J, with 12 bases between. The CDR3 loop reads CASSPRQEQETQYF. The CDR3 coding sequence is TGTGCCAGCAGCCCCCGACAGGAGCAAGAGACCCAGTACTTC.

This clonotype was recorded at least ten times. The chain carries TRBV12-3 or TRBV12-4 and TRBJ2-5, with D possibly being TRBD1 or TRBD2 (5 bases each). The CDR3 has 15 amino acids. Between the trimmed V and J ends, which lost 6 bases and 2 bases, there was a span of 16 bases. The CDR3 coding sequence is TGTGCCAGCAGGCAAGGAACGGGACGGCAAGAGACCCAGTACTTC. It codes for CASRQGTGRQETQYF.

J is TRBJ2-4 and V is TRBV28, with 16 bases lining up with TRBD2. Unmatched junction bases numbered 5, after V lost 8 bases and J lost 13 bases. The germline CDR1 and CDR2 sequences are MDHEN and SYDVKM. The length of the CDR3 is 13 residues. CDR3 coding DNA: TGTGCCAGCGGGACTAGCGGGAGGGCGTTACAGTACTTC. Its protein is CASGTSGRALQYF.

This clonotype came up many times. This CDR3 reads CAISEGRELFF. The DNA for the CDR3 is TGTGCCATCAGTGAGGGCCGGGAGCTGTTTTTT. The chain has TRBV10-3 and TRBJ2-2; no clear D gene. V was clipped by 2 bases and J by 9 bases, with 4 bases between them. Germline V lookup: CDR1 ENHRY, CDR2 SYGVKD. The CDR3 contains 11 residues.

V usage is TRBV6-1 and J usage is TRBJ1-2; tentative D call: TRBD1 (5 bases). The CDR3 contains 16 residues. The ends were cut back, 5 bases at V and 7 bases at J, with 23 bases in the middle. CDR1 MNHNS and CDR2 SASEGT come from the germline V gene. The CDR3 sequence: CASSRVASVGLGGYTF. CDR3 nucleotide sequence: TGTGCCAGCAGTCGTGTGGCATCCGTGGGGCTTGGTGGCTACACCTTC.

The V and J genes are TRBV7-9 and TRBJ1-4; D ambiguous. V lost 5 bases and J lost 0, with 7 bases in between. The V gene's germline CDR1 is SEHNR and CDR2 FQNEAQ (reference sequence). The CDR3 is 14 amino acids. The CDR3 region has the DNA TGTGCCAGCAGCGCCGGGGCAACTAATGAAAAACTGTTTTTT. Protein sequence: CASSAGATNEKLFF.

The rearrangement uses TRBV10-3 and TRBJ2-3; 11 bases map to TRBD2. V shed 8 bases, J shed 2 bases, and the junction held 3 bases outside the gene matches. The germline gives CDR1 ENHRY, CDR2 SYGVKD. The CDR3 is made up of 14 amino acids. The DNA for the CDR3 is TGTGCCATCCAGACTAGCGGGGACACAGATACGCAGTATTTT. Translated, it gives CAIQTSGDTDTQYF.

This clonotype was recorded at least ten times. This chain links TRBV7-3 with TRBJ1-1, with D perhaps matching TRBD1 (6 bases). The CDR3 is 14 amino acids. V dropped 3 bases and J dropped 3 bases, with 11 bases sitting between them. CDR1 is SGHTA, CDR2 FQGTGA, per germline. The CDR3 DNA reads TGTGCCAGCAGCTTTACAGGGTGGGACACTGAAGCTTTCTTT. Protein sequence: CASSFTGWDTEAFF. Supplemented by reference TRBV7-3 and TRBJ1-1, the full variable domain reads GAGVSQTPSNKVTEKGKYVELRCDPISGHTALYWYRQSLGQGPEFLIYFQGTGAADDSGLPNDRFFAVRPEGSVSTLKIQRTERGDSAVYLCASSFTGWDTEAFFGQGTRLTVV.

This clonotype was counted between two and nine times. The CDR3 reads CASSLGAGGPLTYTF. The CDR3 DNA follows: TGTGCCAGCAGCTTAGGGGCAGGCGGGCCCCTGACCTACACCTTC. The V and J genes are TRBV7-2 and TRBJ1-2; D unresolved. The CDR3 length is 15 residues. Germline V gene data show CDR1 as SGHTA and CDR2 as FQGNSA. V was clipped by 1 base and J by 10 bases, with 19 bases between them.

This clonotype showed up many times. CDR3: CASSSTGFVLPQYF. The CDR3 bases are TGTGCCAGCAGCTCGACAGGGTTTGTACTACCCCAGTACTTC. The V gene is TRBV7-8, the J gene TRBJ2-5, with 7 bases that match TRBD1. The CDR3 extends over 14 amino acids. V gave up 4 bases and J gave up 9 bases; unmatched junction bases: 11. Germline CDR1 reads SGHVS; CDR2 reads FQNEAQ.

This clonotype has a count of ten or more. The chain couples TRBV5-1 to TRBJ2-5; 10 nucleotides align to TRBD2. The CDR3 is made up of 14 amino acids. Germline loops: CDR1 SGHRS, CDR2 YFSETQ. Unmatched junction bases numbered 6, after V lost 6 bases and J lost 4 bases. This CDR3 is CASNQAGGPETQYF. CDR3 in DNA: TGCGCCAGCAACCAAGCGGGAGGGCCAGAGACCCAGTACTTC.